This is a list of T cell receptor beta chains from one sample in a study of blood T cell repertoires in COVID-19. Only in-frame clones appear in the TCRdb table, and some are missing; sequencing was by immunoSEQ multiplex PCR. The sample carries 200,000 or so clones, 80% to 85% recorded once. Sample: PBMCs or T cells enriched from blood (not recorded which). The source is a middle-aged man who had recovered from COVID-19. Both conserved end residues are part of each CDR3. The D gene is left open where the match is weak. The size field is filled for only some rows; it gives once, few, many or a size class.

clone_size j_call d_call v_call cdr3_aa cdr3_nt
NA TRBJ2-6 TRBD1 TRBV7-8 CASTPHTGGMSGANVLTF TGTGCCAGCACCCCCCACACAGGGGGCATGTCTGGGGCCAACGTCCTGACTTTC
NA TRBJ1-2 NA TRBV5-6 CASSSYLEGRGSGYGYTF TGTGCCAGCAGCTCGTACTTGGAGGGTAGGGGTTCGGGCTATGGCTACACCTTC
NA TRBJ2-3 NA TRBV7-9 CASSFYSDTQYF TGTGCCAGCAGCTTCTATTCAGATACGCAGTATTTT
NA TRBJ2-5 NA TRBV5-1 CASRLTGTGASETQYF TGCGCCAGCAGGCTGACCGGCACAGGTGCTTCAGAGACCCAGTACTTC
NA TRBJ1-5 NA TRBV20-1 CSASFGGGDQPQHF TGCAGTGCTAGTTTCGGGGGTGGAGATCAGCCCCAGCATTTT
NA TRBJ2-7 TRBD1 TRBV30 CAWSHEPGQTYEQYF TGTGCCTGGTCCCATGAACCGGGACAGACCTACGAGCAGTACTTC
NA TRBJ2-5 TRBD1 TRBV6-1 CASSEGRGQEYF TGTGCCAGCAGCGAAGGTAGAGGACAGGAGTACTTC
NA TRBJ2-7 NA TRBV9 CASSVGGGISYEQYF TGTGCCAGCAGCGTAGGTGGCGGAATCTCCTACGAGCAGTACTTC
NA TRBJ2-3 NA TRBV29-1 CSTLGGGQSTDTQYF TGCAGCACATTAGGAGGGGGACAGAGTACAGATACGCAGTATTTT
NA TRBJ1-2 NA TRBV18 CASSPQTGQLYGYTF TGTGCCAGCTCACCACAGACAGGACAGCTGTATGGCTACACCTTC
few TRBJ2-3 TRBD1 TRBV2 CASSVDRGRDTQYF TGTGCCAGCAGTGTGGACAGGGGGCGGGATACGCAGTATTTT
NA TRBJ2-2 NA TRBV6-7 CASSYPRGGCTGELFF TGTGCCAGCAGTTACCCACGCGGAGGTTGCACCGGGGAGCTGTTTTTT